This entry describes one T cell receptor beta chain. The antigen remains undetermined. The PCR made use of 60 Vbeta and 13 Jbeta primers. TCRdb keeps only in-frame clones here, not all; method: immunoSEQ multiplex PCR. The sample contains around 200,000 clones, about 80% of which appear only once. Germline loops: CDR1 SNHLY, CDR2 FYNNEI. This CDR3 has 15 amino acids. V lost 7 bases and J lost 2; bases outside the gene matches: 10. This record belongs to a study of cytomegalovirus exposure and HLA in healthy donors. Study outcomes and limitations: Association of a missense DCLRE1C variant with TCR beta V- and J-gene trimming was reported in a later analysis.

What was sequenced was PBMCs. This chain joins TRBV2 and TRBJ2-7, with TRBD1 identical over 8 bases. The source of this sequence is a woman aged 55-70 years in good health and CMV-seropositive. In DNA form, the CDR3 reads TGTGCCAGCACCCCAAAGCCGACAGGGGCCTACGAGCAGTACTTC. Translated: CASTPKPTGAYEQYF.